The present TCR beta chain was sequenced within a study of blood T cell repertoires in COVID-19. The method was immunoSEQ multiplex PCR; TCRdb's version includes in-frame clones alone and lacks a portion of them. The sample holds some 250,000 clones, more than 65% seen once. Notes on this clone: This CDR3 is also generated by other DNA sequences in the sample.

The CDR3 sequence is 11 residues long. The V gene lost 8 bases and the J gene lost 4 bases, with 8 bases spanning the gap. CDR1 and CDR2 (germline): MNHEY, SMNVEV (reference sequence). The chain combines TRBV27 with TRBJ2-5, with D possibly TRBD2 on 6 matching bases. The sequencing input was peripheral blood. This clonotype was sampled from a woman aged 18-29 years with acute or convalescent COVID-19. The CDR3 bases are TGTGCCAGCGGGAGGAGAGAGACCCAGTACTTC. The encoded protein is CASGRRETQYF.